Listed below are T cell receptor beta chains from one sample, sequenced in a study of post-analysis software for immune sequencing data. MiXCR, run by TCRdb on the PCR reads, gives a single entry per CDR3 protein. The data hold roughly 540,000 distinct CDR3 sequences, with approximately 34% observed a single time. Sequencing was carried out using blood. The source is a girl aged 2-17 years with multiple sclerosis. The conserved cysteine and the conserved F or W are not part of the CDR3 here. Fields, in order: V gene, J gene, CDR3 protein.

v_gene: TRBV6-5; j_gene: TRBJ2-7; CDR3aa: ASSAGWEQY
v_gene: TRBV5-1; j_gene: TRBJ2-1; CDR3aa: ASSPLSGGAGYNEQF
v_gene: TRBV5-1; j_gene: TRBJ1-5; CDR3aa: ASSSEPGTGNQPQH
v_gene: TRBV29-1; j_gene: TRBJ1-5; CDR3aa: SVSEGGGSNQPQH
v_gene: TRBV19; j_gene: TRBJ2-6; CDR3aa: ASSRVAGSSGANVLT
v_gene: TRBV24-1; j_gene: TRBJ2-1; CDR3aa: ATSDPGNNEQF
v_gene: TRBV4-1; j_gene: TRBJ2-5; CDR3aa: ASSQERAGRAQY
v_gene: TRBV20-1; j_gene: TRBJ2-1; CDR3aa: SATNPNTGRVPNEQF
v_gene: TRBV18; j_gene: TRBJ2-7; CDR3aa: ASSPPDSLGDYEQY
v_gene: TRBV28; j_gene: TRBJ2-3; CDR3aa: ASSLIQGGGDTQY
v_gene: TRBV9; j_gene: TRBJ2-1; CDR3aa: ASSTDGELEQF
v_gene: TRBV7-9; j_gene: TRBJ2-7; CDR3aa: ASSLAPGAAYEQY